The clone carrying this T cell receptor (beta chain) was seen many times. The antigen remains undetermined. Samples came from axillary lymph nodes draining the breast cancer. The data belong to a study of breast tumors, draining lymph nodes, adjacent tissues. Each CDR3 protein is one row after TCRdb ran MiXCR on the multiplex PCR reads. The data contain some 85,000 distinct CDR3 sequences, approximately 30% of them singletons. Per the germline V gene, CDR1 is SGDLS and CDR2 is YYNGEE. There are 14 residues in the CDR3. Trimming took 6 bases from V and 5 from J; bases not matched to a gene: 8. Study-wide results and limits: Tumor repertoires ranked between lymph nodes and nontumor tissue in diversity, with V and J gene preferences. Most tumor T cells seemingly derive from lymph node, then expand in tumor.

The sequenced material came from axillary lymph node tissue. The rearrangement links TRBV9 to TRBJ2-1; 7 bases are shared with TRBD2. This TCR derives from a female donor with breast cancer. Some clones in this sample may be carry-over from other donors' samples. CDR3 region: CASTAGTTNNEQFF. As DNA, the CDR3 is TGTGCCAGCACGGCCGGGACTACAAACAATGAGCAGTTCTTC.